This T cell receptor beta chain originates from a study of blood T cell repertoires in COVID-19. Study-level background: Samples representing acute and convalescent COVID-19 were sourced from the United States, Italy and Spain. T cells, B-cell-depleted T cells, or PBMCs provided the cDNA or gDNA that served as material.

Germline assignment: CDR1 SGHTA and CDR2 FQGNSA. The ends were cut back, 1 base at V and 10 bases at J, with 14 bases in the middle. This CDR3 region has 14 residues. Original processing methods: Amplified reference gene primers provided the basis for estimating nucleated cell counts. Assay used: immunoSEQ multiplex PCR; TCRdb lists only in-frame clones, some missing. The DNA was the basis for D and trimming; V, J and clone size are from that table. Of approximately 170,000 clones listed, over 70% are singletons. The clonotype was recovered from a woman aged 70-85 years who had recovered from COVID-19. V and J are TRBV7-2 and TRBJ2-1; no clear D gene. Sequencing was performed on peripheral blood. In DNA form, the CDR3 reads TGTGCCAGCAGCTTAGGGGTAGCCGTAGTAGAGCAGTTCTTC. Amino acids: CASSLGVAVVEQFF. Full variable domain (remainder filled in from reference TRBV7-2 and TRBJ2-1): GAGVSQSPSNKVTEKGKDVELRCDPISGHTALYWYRQSLGQGLEFLIYFQGNSAPDKSGLPSDRFSAERTGGSVSTLTIQRTQQEDSAVYLCASSLGVAVVEQFFGPGTRLTVL.